What follows are 17 T cell receptor beta chains derived from one specimen sequenced in a study of T-cell memory formation after mild COVID-19. One entry per CDR3 protein, called by TCRdb with MiXCR from the 5' RACE reads. The repertoire holds some 150,000 distinct CDR3 sequences, with roughly 21% as singletons. The material sequenced was PBMCs or a T cell subset sorted from them (not recorded which). Every receptor here comes from an adult woman who had mild COVID-19 (a few samples of this study predate the infection). Cell type and time point are not known.

This clonotype was counted only a few times. The chain is built from TRBV9 and TRBJ2-3; 11 bases match TRBD2. With 0 bases clipped from V and 6 bases from J, the junction kept 9 bases outside the gene matches. Germline CDR1 and CDR2: SGDLS and YYNGEE. This CDR3 has 17 amino acids. The CDR3 DNA follows: TGTGCCAGCAGCGTAGCGGCTAGCGGGGGGCTAGGGGATACGCAGTATTTT. It is translated as CASSVAASGGLGDTQYF.

With respect to this clonotype: This may be a read error, as it is one base from a much larger clone. The rearrangement links TRBV5-1 to TRBJ2-1, with 9 bases lining up with TRBD2. CDR1 is SGHRS, CDR2 YFSETQ, per germline. The CDR3 length is 16 residues. The V gene end was trimmed by 0 bases and the J gene end by 5 bases; junction bases not matched to a gene: 6. The CDR3 nucleotides are TGCGCCAGCAGCTTGGTGGCGGGAGGGAACGACAATGAGCAGTTCTTC. As protein: CASSLVAGGNDNEQFF.

This clonotype was detected a few times. The junction and the germline gene differ at one end; a read error may be behind it. This rearrangement joins TRBV5-1 to TRBJ1-2; a possible D gene is TRBD1 (6 bases). CDR3 length: 14 residues. Germline CDR1 reads SGHRS; CDR2 reads YFSETQ. CDR3 in amino acids: CASSLGRGDYGYTF. The CDR3 nucleotides are TGTGCCAGCAGTCTAGGGAGGGGGGACTATGGCTACACCTTC.

The rearrangement joins TRBV27 to TRBJ1-1; 9 nucleotides align to TRBD1. CDR3 length: 12 residues. Germline values: CDR1 MNHEY, CDR2 SMNVEV (reference sequence). The junction had 0 bases not matched to a gene; V was cut back by 6 bases and J by 4 bases. CDR3 nucleotide sequence: TGTGCCAGCAGGACAGGGGGCACTGAAGCTTTCTTT. As protein: CASRTGGTEAFF.

This clonotype has more than one count but fewer than ten. V and J are TRBV7-9 and TRBJ2-1; 11 bases are shared with TRBD2. CDR3 length: 15 amino acids. Trimming removed 5 bases from V and 9 bases from J; junction bases left unmatched: 9. Per germline, CDR1 SEHNR and CDR2 FQNEAQ (reference sequence). CDR3 sequence reads: CASSPPSGRPGEQFF. DNA for the CDR3: TGTGCCAGCAGCCCCCCTAGCGGGAGGCCGGGTGAGCAGTTCTTC.

The chain recombines TRBV25-1 with TRBJ1-5; 9 nucleotides align to TRBD1. The CDR3 length is 16 residues. Trimming removed 1 base from V and 6 bases from J; junction bases left unmatched: 7. Per the germline V gene, CDR1 is MGHDK and CDR2 is SYGVNS. This chain's CDR3 is CASSEWDRELFQPQHF. Written as DNA, the CDR3 is TGTGCCAGCAGTGAATGGGACAGGGAATTATTTCAGCCCCAGCATTTT.

The chain combines TRBV27 with TRBJ2-1; 7 nucleotides line up with TRBD1. The trim removed 6 bases at V and 4 bases at J, leaving 9 bases unmatched. CDR1 and CDR2 from the germline V gene are MNHEY and SMNVEV (reference sequence). CDR3 length: 15 amino acids. The CDR3 DNA reads as TGTGCCAGCAGAAAACAGGGGTCCCCGTACAATGAGCAGTTCTTC. Translating it yields CASRKQGSPYNEQFF.

The gene calls are TRBV7-2 and TRBJ1-3; tentative D call: TRBD1 (5 bases). There are 16 residues in the CDR3. V was pared by 0 bases and J by 0 bases, with 9 bases between. Germline V gives CDR1 SGHTA, CDR2 FQGNSA. The CDR3: CASSLAGAGSGNTIYF. The CDR3 DNA sequence: TGTGCCAGCAGCTTAGCAGGGGCAGGCTCTGGAAACACCATATATTTT.

Judged by abundance, this clonotype is medium-sized. The chain couples TRBV5-5 to TRBJ2-1; D gene unclear. V lost 1 base to trimming and J lost 9 bases, with 11 bases between them. Germline loops: CDR1 SGHKS, CDR2 YYEKEE (reference sequence). The CDR3 runs 13 residues. In DNA, the CDR3 is TGTGCCAGCAGCTTGCCCACCTCGGGTGAGCAGTTCTTC. Translating it yields CASSLPTSGEQFF.

The sample holds a few counts of this clonotype. J is TRBJ2-7 and V is TRBV29-1, with 7 bases lining up with TRBD2. The germline gives CDR1 SQVTM, CDR2 ANQGSEA. J was trimmed by 4 bases and V by 4 bases; bases with no gene match: 10. The length of the CDR3 is 14 residues. Here the CDR3 reads CSVGGGWRGYEQYF. DNA for the CDR3: TGCAGCGTTGGCGGGGGTTGGCGCGGTTACGAGCAGTACTTC.

This clonotype was counted a few times. This chain links TRBV6-5 with TRBJ2-5; a possible D gene is TRBD1 (5 bases). The CDR3 totals 14 residues. Germline V gene data show CDR1 as MNHEY and CDR2 as SVGAGI. V lost 0 bases and J lost 2, with 7 bases in between. The chain's CDR3 is CASSYSTAQETQYF. CDR3 DNA sequence: TGTGCCAGCAGTTACTCGACAGCTCAAGAGACCCAGTACTTC.

The rearrangement links TRBV20-1 to TRBJ1-1; D may be TRBD1 (6 bases). The CDR3 loop spans 15 amino acids. With 0 bases removed from V and 1 base from J, the gap between germline ends came to 12 bases. Germline CDR1 is DFQATT and CDR2 is SNEGSKA (reference sequence). Here the CDR3 DNA reads TGCAGTGCTAGAGATCCTGGGGGCCAGAACACTGAAGCTTTCTTT. Protein sequence: CSARDPGGQNTEAFF.

This clonotype was seen more than once but under ten times. The chain couples TRBV7-9 to TRBJ2-3; 7 bases are a match to TRBD1. The CDR3 loop spans 15 amino acids. Germline CDR1 is SEHNR and CDR2 is FQNEAQ (reference sequence). V gave up 6 bases and J gave up 3 bases; unmatched junction bases: 9. CDR3 loop: CASSTRGRGTDTQYF. The CDR3 DNA reads as TGTGCCAGCAGTACTAGGGGGCGCGGGACAGATACGCAGTATTTT.

This chain uses TRBV7-9 with TRBJ1-1, with unresolved D. CDR1 and CDR2 from the germline V gene are SEHNR and FQNEAQ (reference sequence). The CDR3 extends over 14 amino acids. Between the trimmed V and J ends, which lost 5 bases and 0 bases, there was a span of 10 bases. The DNA of the CDR3 is TGTGCCAGCAGCCAGAAGGCTCTGAACACTGAAGCTTTCTTT. Protein sequence: CASSQKALNTEAFF.

The V and J genes are TRBV3-1 and TRBJ2-1; TRBD1 matches at 8 bases. Looked up from germline, CDR1 is LGHDT and CDR2 is YNNKEL (reference sequence). CDR3 length: 13 residues. The J segment lost 10 bases and the V segment lost 3 bases, leaving 5 bases of the junction unmatched. Here the CDR3 reads CASSQDRAGEQFF. The CDR3 DNA reads as TGTGCCAGCAGCCAGGACAGGGCAGGCGAGCAGTTCTTC.

The chain has TRBV11-2 and TRBJ2-7; a possible D gene is TRBD2 (6 bases). The ends were cut back, 1 base at V and 6 bases at J, with 16 bases in the middle. The length of the CDR3 is 15 residues. Germline CDR1 and CDR2: SGHAT and FQNNGV. The CDR3 nucleotides are TGTGCCAGCAGCTTAGTCTACTCGTTGGGGGGCGAGCAGTACTTC. It yields the protein CASSLVYSLGGEQYF.

This clonotype was detected a few times. The chain uses TRBV12-3 or TRBV12-4 and TRBJ1-2; 7 bases line up with TRBD1. The CDR3 covers 13 residues. V lost 6 bases and J lost 6; bases outside the gene matches: 7. The CDR3 region has the DNA TGTGCCAGCAGAGACAGGGAAGTGGATGGCTACACCTTC. It specifies CASRDREVDGYTF.